The rows below give T cell receptor beta chains drawn from one sample of a study of blood T cell repertoires in COVID-19. Produced via immunoSEQ multiplex PCR; TCRdb's table is partial and in-frame only. Of 110,000 or so clones listed, around 85% are singletons. Specimen: peripheral blood. These receptors all stem from a human donor in a cohort sampled during active COVID-19. The conserved cysteine and the conserved F or W are not part of the CDR3 here. Fields, in order: CDR3 protein, V gene, J gene.

CDR3: ASSDNAGKETQY
V: TRBV10-2
J: TRBJ2-5

CDR3: ASSLAQGAGNTIY
V: TRBV11-2
J: TRBJ1-3

CDR3: ASSIRDRGAPQH
V: TRBV19
J: TRBJ1-5

CDR3: ASSSPQGTNTEAF
V: TRBV7-9
J: TRBJ1-1

CDR3: ASSPGQGAVDTQY
V: TRBV18
J: TRBJ2-3

CDR3: ASTRTGDQPQH
V: TRBV19
J: TRBJ1-5

CDR3: ASSSRDWGTDTQY
V: TRBV19
J: TRBJ2-3

CDR3: ASTGGLLYNEQF
V: TRBV19
J: TRBJ2-1

CDR3: ASLSGGGYNEQF
V: TRBV2
J: TRBJ2-1

CDR3: ASSSSGTAFF
V: TRBV7-8
J: TRBJ1-1

CDR3: ASSLRTGGSYNSPLH
V: TRBV7-2
J: TRBJ1-6

CDR3: ASSYFGSPGAQY
V: TRBV6-5
J: TRBJ2-5

CDR3: ASSLVQGTKNIQY
V: TRBV28
J: TRBJ2-4

CDR3: ASSRTGASSGANVLT
V: TRBV6-6
J: TRBJ2-6

CDR3: ASSARAGGGEQY
V: TRBV3-1/TRBV3-2
J: TRBJ2-7